The 8 T cell receptor beta chains given below trace back to one sample, sequenced in a study of regulatory T cells in long-lasting Graves disease. Time point denoted: persistent/refractory GD, antithyroid drugs over 5 years with positive TRAb. PBMCs provided the RNA from which the TCR library was made. With iRepertoire HTBI primers and Arm-PCR of CDR3 regions, TCR beta libraries were built. TCRdb passed the multiplex PCR reads through MiXCR, listing each CDR3 protein once. The data contain hundreds of thousands of distinct CDR3 sequences, 20% of them singletons. Sequenced here: peripheral blood mononuclear cells (PBMCs), sampled when the disease was refractory, from a patient treated with antithyroid drugs. These receptors were obtained from a female donor with Graves disease.

This chain connects TRBV19 to TRBJ2-5; D gene unclear. The germline V gene has CDR1 LNHDA and CDR2 SQIVND (reference sequence). There are 11 residues in the CDR3. V lost 3 bases and J 4 bases, leaving 3 bases between the germline ends. CDR3 in DNA: TGTGCCAGTAGTATGCGAGAGACCCAGTACTTC. It yields the protein CASSMRETQYF. Full variable domain (rest looked up from reference TRBV19 and TRBJ2-5): DGGITQSPKYLFRKEGQNVTLSCEQNLNHDAMYWYRQDPGQGLRLIYYSQIVNDFQKGDIAEGYSVSREKKESFPLTVTSAQKNPTAFYLCASSMRETQYFGPGTRLLVL.

This clonotype was seen a handful of times. V gene TRBV30 combines with J gene TRBJ1-1; D gene ambiguous. V was cut by 1 base and J by 0 bases, with 3 bases left in between. The CDR3 has 12 amino acids. Germline V gene sequence: CDR1 GTSNPN, CDR2 SVGIG (reference sequence). DNA of the CDR3: TGTGCCTGGAGTGAGGTGAACACTGAAGCTTTCTTT. Its translation is CAWSEVNTEAFF.

The rearrangement uses TRBV4-3 and TRBJ2-7; a weak D match, TRBD1 (6 bases). CDR1 LGHNA and CDR2 YSLEER come from the germline V gene. This CDR3 has 18 residues. V was trimmed by 0 bases and J by 1 base, leaving 19 bases between them. CDR3 loop: CASSQEVTEPGQSYEQYF. CDR3 in DNA: TGCGCCAGCAGCCAAGAAGTGACCGAACCGGGACAATCCTACGAGCAGTACTTC.

The genes are TRBV7-2 and TRBJ1-1; 9 bases fit TRBD1. This CDR3 has 17 amino acids. After removal of 5 bases from V and 1 base from J, the junction contained 11 bases not matched to a gene. CDR1 is SGHTA, CDR2 FQGNSA, per germline. The CDR3 reads CASSLIPGTGPNTEAFF. DNA for the CDR3: TGTGCCAGCAGCCTCATACCGGGGACAGGGCCGAACACTGAAGCTTTCTTT.

This clonotype was detected many times. This chain uses TRBV2 with TRBJ2-2; 12 bases line up with TRBD2. Germline trimming cut 6 bases from V and 7 bases from J; bases unmatched to any gene: 6. From germline, CDR1 is SNHLY and CDR2 FYNNEI. The CDR3 spans 15 residues. CDR3 in DNA: TGTGCCAGCAGACGACTAGCGGGAGTCGGCGGGGAGCTGTTTTTT. As protein: CASRRLAGVGGELFF.

This clonotype was counted at least ten times. V gene TRBV20-1 combines with J gene TRBJ1-1; D not resolved. This CDR3 has 11 residues. V dropped 0 bases and J dropped 5 bases, with 4 bases sitting between them. Germline assignment: CDR1 DFQATT and CDR2 SNEGSKA (reference sequence). CDR3 loop: CSARDQTEAFF. The CDR3, as DNA: TGCAGTGCTAGAGATCAGACTGAAGCTTTCTTT.

Ten or more counts support this clonotype. The chain is built from TRBV18 and TRBJ1-2; D gene unclear. V was pared by 2 bases and J by 3 bases, with 4 bases between. From germline, CDR1 is KGHSH and CDR2 LQKENI. The CDR3 is 12 amino acids. The CDR3 spells CASSPTDYGYTF. The CDR3 region has the DNA TGTGCCAGCTCACCAACAGACTATGGCTACACCTTC.

This clonotype was detected a few times. V usage is TRBV20-1 and J usage is TRBJ1-1, with D unclear. The germline V gene has CDR1 DFQATT and CDR2 SNEGSKA (reference sequence). The CDR3 loop spans 12 amino acids. V was shortened by 1 base and J by 12 bases, with 15 bases between the two germline ends. The CDR3 protein is CSARGWTLQTFF. In DNA, the CDR3 is TGCAGTGCTAGAGGCTGGACCCTCCAAACTTTCTTT.